What follows are 29 T cell receptor beta chains derived from one specimen sequenced in a study of Ad26.COV2.S vaccination and SARS-CoV-2 variants. The assay was immunoSEQ multiplex PCR, and TCRdb's table has in-frame clones only and misses some. The table lists 350,000 to 450,000 clones, approximately 85% of them singletons. Regarding treatment: roughly 19 received Ad26.COV2.S at low or high dose, single or two shots; a few received placebo; per-sample allocation not given. Each sample was drawn 63 days after the first injection (of vaccine or placebo). The starting material was peripheral blood, obtained in a trial of Ad26.COV2.S vaccine versus placebo. The receptors were gathered from a person between 18 and 59 years old who received the Ad26.COV2.S COVID-19 vaccine or a placebo.

The chain recombines TRBV6-2 or TRBV6-3 with TRBJ2-2, with a tentative D call TRBD1 (7 bases). Germline V lookup: CDR1 MNHEY, CDR2 SVGEGT. The CDR3 is 16 residues long. With 4 bases removed from V and 2 bases from J, the gap between germline ends came to 14 bases. In DNA, the CDR3 is TGTGCCAGCAGTTCCGACAGGGCGGGAAACACCGGGGAGCTGTTTTTT. Amino acid sequence: CASSSDRAGNTGELFF.

The chain recombines TRBV27 with TRBJ1-6; D not certain. This CDR3 region has 15 residues. Looked up from germline, CDR1 is MNHEY and CDR2 is SMNVEV (reference sequence). The V gene lost 1 base and the J gene lost 6 bases, with 10 bases spanning the gap. The CDR3, as DNA: TGTGCCAGCAGTTTATTGAGTGCAGCTAATTCACCCCTCCACTTT. It translates to CASSLLSAANSPLHF.

V and J are TRBV3-1 (or the pseudogene TRBV3-2) and TRBJ1-4; D gene ambiguous. The CDR3 is 16 amino acids. The V end was cut by 0 bases, the J end by 7 bases, with 15 bases between. Germline V lookup: CDR1 LGHDT, CDR2 YNNKEL (reference sequence). The chain's CDR3 is CASSQDRLPHGEKLFF. DNA for the CDR3: TGTGCCAGCAGCCAAGATAGGCTACCCCATGGTGAAAAACTGTTTTTT.

The CDR3 nucleotides are TGCGCCAGCAGCTCGGCTAGCGGGGCGCGCTCCTACAATGAGCAGTTCTTC. Translated, it gives CASSSASGARSYNEQFF. The chain couples TRBV5-1 to TRBJ2-1; 9 positions match TRBD2. The ends lost 3 bases at V and 0 bases at J; junction bases unmatched: 7. The germline gives CDR1 SGHRS, CDR2 YFSETQ. The CDR3 extends over 17 amino acids.

The chain joins TRBV25-1 to TRBJ2-5; weak D call: TRBD1 (6 bases). Trimming took off 4 bases at V and 4 bases at J, with 13 bases between the two ends. Germline CDR1 and CDR2: MGHDK and SYGVNS. The length of the CDR3 is 14 residues. The CDR3 DNA reads as TGTGCCAGCAGTGCTGGTTGGGGGCGAGAGACCCAGTACTTC. Translating it yields CASSAGWGRETQYF.

This rearrangement joins TRBV5-1 to TRBJ2-7, with D perhaps given as TRBD1 or TRBD2 (6 bases each). Trimming left V 1 base short and J 0 bases short, with 8 bases between. The CDR3 runs 14 residues. The germline V gene has CDR1 SGHRS and CDR2 YFSETQ. The CDR3 nucleotides read TGCGCCAGCAGCTTGCGGGGGCTCTCCTACGAGCAGTACTTC. It codes for CASSLRGLSYEQYF. The variable domain in full, with the rest retrieved from reference TRBV5-1 and TRBJ2-7, is KAGVTQTPRYLIKTRGQQVTLSCSPISGHRSVSWYQQTPGQGLQFLFEYFSETQRNKGNFPGRFSGRQFSNSRSEMNVSTLELGDSALYLCASSLRGLSYEQYFGPGTRLTVT.

In this sample, this clone turned up a few times. V and J are TRBV2 and TRBJ1-5, with a possible D match to TRBD1 (5 bases). CDR3 length: 14 residues. Trimming pared 8 bases from V and 2 bases from J, leaving 13 bases between. Germline V lookup: CDR1 SNHLY, CDR2 FYNNEI. Here the CDR3 DNA reads TGTGCCAGCCGTCAGGGTTATGGCAATCAGCCCCAGCATTTT. Translating gives CASRQGYGNQPQHF.

The genes are TRBV24-1 and TRBJ2-7; a possible D gene is TRBD2 (6 bases). Between the trimmed V and J ends, which lost 9 bases and 6 bases, there was a span of 11 bases. Germline V gene lookup returns CDR1 KGHDR and CDR2 SFDVKD. The CDR3 is 11 amino acids. CDR3 loop: CATSGGVEQYF. As DNA, the CDR3 is TGTGCCACCTCCGGAGGGGTCGAGCAGTACTTC.

The chain is built from TRBV5-4 and TRBJ2-3, with TRBD2 matching over 15 bases. The CDR3 covers 18 residues. Trimming took 3 bases from V and 4 from J; bases not matched to a gene: 9. From germline, CDR1 is SGHNT and CDR2 YYREEE (reference sequence). The DNA of the CDR3 is TGTGCCAGCAGCTCTGGCGGACTAGCGGGAGGGCTTCCAGATACGCAGTATTTT. Its protein is CASSSGGLAGGLPDTQYF.

The chain carries TRBV2 and TRBJ2-3, with TRBD1 as a possible D gene (6 bases). Trimming took 1 base from V and 0 from J, leaving 11 bases between them. From germline, CDR1 is SNHLY and CDR2 FYNNEI. The CDR3 spans 16 residues. CDR3 residues: CASSEGWDKSTDTQYF. CDR3 bases: TGTGCCAGCAGTGAAGGGTGGGACAAGAGCACAGATACGCAGTATTTT.

V gene TRBV2 combines with J gene TRBJ2-3; 9 bases match TRBD2. Germline CDR1 reads SNHLY; CDR2 reads FYNNEI. The CDR3 consists of 15 residues. Losses at the gene ends were 8 bases for V and 8 bases for J; bases not matched to a gene: 14. The CDR3 nucleotides read TGTGCCAGCCGGCGGGCTAGCGGGGAGGGTGGTACGCAGTATTTT. Residues: CASRRASGEGGTQYF. The whole variable domain, filled in from reference TRBV2 and TRBJ2-3, reads EPEVTQTPSHQVTQMGQEVILRCVPISNHLYFYWYRQILGQKVEFLVSFYNNEISEKSEIFDDQFSVERPDGSNFTLKIRSTKLEDSAMYFCASRRASGEGGTQYFGPGTRLTVL.

This chain links TRBV28 with TRBJ2-1, with D perhaps TRBD1 (6 bases). Trimming removed 6 bases at V and 5 bases at J, with 14 bases between. The CDR3 sequence is 14 residues long. The V gene's germline CDR1 is MDHEN and CDR2 SYDVKM. The CDR3 is CASSPTGHHNEQFF. The CDR3 DNA sequence: TGTGCCAGCAGCCCGACAGGTCACCACAATGAGCAGTTCTTC.

The chain is built from TRBV27 and TRBJ1-5, with a weak D call TRBD1 (5 bases). The CDR3 totals 15 residues. V was pared by 2 bases and J by 2 bases, with 10 bases between. Germline values: CDR1 MNHEY, CDR2 SMNVEV (reference sequence). The CDR3 protein is CASSLAGGGNQPQHF. In nucleotides, the CDR3 is TGTGCCAGCAGTTTAGCGGGGGGAGGCAATCAGCCCCAGCATTTT.

The chain employs TRBV19 and TRBJ1-5; D not certain. Trimming left V 3 bases short and J 2 bases short, with 11 bases between. The CDR3 is 15 amino acids. CDR1 and CDR2 from the germline V gene are LNHDA and SQIVND (reference sequence). This CDR3 is CASSMVMEGNQPQHF. Here the CDR3 DNA reads TGTGCCAGTAGTATGGTGATGGAGGGCAATCAGCCCCAGCATTTT. Variable domain in full (rest from reference TRBV19 and TRBJ1-5): DGGITQSPKYLFRKEGQNVTLSCEQNLNHDAMYWYRQDPGQGLRLIYYSQIVNDFQKGDIAEGYSVSREKKESFPLTVTSAQKNPTAFYLCASSMVMEGNQPQHFGDGTRLSIL.

DNA of the CDR3: TGCAGCGTTGTCAGGGGGGCCTACGAGCAGTACTTC. Translated: CSVVRGAYEQYF. The chain links TRBV29-1 to TRBJ2-7; possibly TRBD1 for D (7 bases). Per the germline V gene, CDR1 is SQVTM and CDR2 is ANQGSEA. CDR3 size: 12 residues. V lost 4 bases and J 2 bases, leaving 9 bases between the germline ends.

The chain uses TRBV10-3 and TRBJ1-4, with D unresolved. The CDR3 runs to 15 residues. Trimming removed 4 bases at V and 0 bases at J, with 9 bases between. The germline CDR1 and CDR2 sequences are ENHRY and SYGVKD. CDR3 nucleotides: TGTGCCATCAGTGCAAGTCTTGCAACTAATGAAAAACTGTTTTTT. It encodes CAISASLATNEKLFF.

The rearrangement links TRBV3-1 (or the pseudogene TRBV3-2) to TRBJ2-7; 8 bases agree with TRBD2. Germline trimming cut 5 bases from V and 4 bases from J; bases unmatched to any gene: 10. CDR3 length: 15 amino acids. The germline gives CDR1 LGHDT, CDR2 YNNKEL (reference sequence). CDR3 sequence reads: CASSGRAGRGYEQYF. CDR3 sequence (DNA): TGTGCCAGCAGCGGCCGAGCCGGGAGGGGTTACGAGCAGTACTTC.

V gene TRBV4-1 combines with J gene TRBJ2-7; 7 nucleotides line up with TRBD1. The junction had 11 bases not matched to a gene; V was cut back by 3 bases and J by 0 bases. CDR3 length: 17 amino acids. From germline, CDR1 is MGHRA and CDR2 YSYEKL. CDR3 region: CASSQDAGTANSYEQYF. The CDR3 coding sequence is TGCGCCAGCAGCCAGGATGCCGGGACAGCGAACTCCTACGAGCAGTACTTC.

The CDR3 nucleotides read TGTGCCAGCAGCCGACTAGCGGGAGTAGGTACAGATACGCAGTATTTT. The encoded protein is CASSRLAGVGTDTQYF. J is TRBJ2-3 and V is TRBV14; 12 bases map to TRBD2. Germline CDR1 is SGHDN and CDR2 is FVKESK. V trimming: 4 bases; J trimming: 3 bases; junction bases outside the gene matches: 5. The CDR3 is 16 amino acids.

The V call is TRBV5-1, the J call TRBJ2-5; D is perhaps TRBD2 (5 bases). The germline CDR1 and CDR2 sequences are SGHRS and YFSETQ. V shed 5 bases and J shed 5 bases, with 7 bases lying between them. The CDR3 loop spans 11 amino acids. CDR3 nucleotide sequence: TGCGCCAGCAGGGTAGCGGAGACCCAGTACTTC. It is translated as CASRVAETQYF.

Concerning this clone: Germline and junction disagree at one end, which may indicate a read error. The chain recombines TRBV7-7 with TRBJ2-2, with 7 bases aligning to TRBD1. CDR1 and CDR2 from the germline V gene are SSHAT and FNYEAQ (reference sequence). The length of the CDR3 is 15 residues. In nucleotides, the CDR3 is TGTGCTAGCAGCTCCAGACAGGGGAACACCGGGGAGCTGTTTTTT. This codes for CASSSRQGNTGELFF.

V gene TRBV5-1 combines with J gene TRBJ2-3; maybe TRBD2 (6 bases). This CDR3 has 16 residues. From germline, CDR1 is SGHRS and CDR2 YFSETQ. Trimming left V 2 bases short and J 2 bases short, with 15 bases between. The CDR3 here is CASSFDSGLFTDTQYF. CDR3 nucleotides: TGCGCCAGCAGCTTTGATAGCGGCCTATTCACAGATACGCAGTATTTT.

The V and J genes are TRBV3-1 (or the pseudogene TRBV3-2) and TRBJ2-1, with D perhaps given as TRBD1 or TRBD2 (5 bases each). This CDR3 contains 18 residues. The germline CDR1 and CDR2 sequences are LGHDT and YNNKEL (reference sequence). Trimming took off 1 base at V and 7 bases at J, with 23 bases between the two ends. The CDR3 sequence: CASSQAGSPGQAGNEQFF. CDR3 coding DNA: TGTGCCAGCAGCCAAGCAGGGAGCCCAGGCCAGGCAGGGAATGAGCAGTTCTTC.

The rearrangement links TRBV20-1 to TRBJ1-2; D not certain. The germline V and J ends were trimmed by 3 bases and 9 bases, with 2 bases remaining between them. This CDR3 region has 8 residues. The V gene's germline CDR1 is DFQATT and CDR2 SNEGSKA (reference sequence). The CDR3 DNA is TGCAGTGCTAGTCGCTACACCTTC. This codes for CSASRYTF.

The chain links TRBV13 to TRBJ2-7, with TRBD1 matching 7 bases. The CDR3 totals 14 residues. With V trimmed by 4 bases and J by 3 bases, 6 bases remained unmatched. Germline V CDR1 and CDR2: PRHDT, FYEKMQ (reference sequence). In DNA, the CDR3 is TGTGCCAGCAGCTCCAGGCCAGGGGGCTACGAGCAGTACTTC. It codes for CASSSRPGGYEQYF.

The CDR3 DNA sequence: TGCGCCAGCAGCGTGGGGACCGTTTACAATGAGCAGTTCTTC. This gives the protein CASSVGTVYNEQFF. The V gene is TRBV5-1, the J gene TRBJ2-1; D may correspond to TRBD1 or TRBD2 (5 bases each). The CDR3 length is 14 residues. V lost 4 bases and J lost 4, with 12 bases in between. Germline CDR1 SGHRS, CDR2 YFSETQ.

The chain recombines TRBV7-2 with TRBJ2-1, with 10 bases aligning to TRBD2. The CDR3 runs 17 residues. Trimming at V came to 5 bases and at J to 2 bases, leaving 9 bases not matched to a gene. The V gene's germline CDR1 is SGHTA and CDR2 FQGNSA. The CDR3 region has the DNA TGTGCCAGCAGCGGTAATCTAGCGGGAGAAACCTACAATGAGCAGTTCTTC. This gives the protein CASSGNLAGETYNEQFF. Full variable domain (rest looked up from reference TRBV7-2 and TRBJ2-1): GAGVSQSPSNKVTEKGKDVELRCDPISGHTALYWYRQSLGQGLEFLIYFQGNSAPDKSGLPSDRFSAERTGGSVSTLTIQRTQQEDSAVYLCASSGNLAGETYNEQFFGPGTRLTVL.

This clone has at least ten counts. Other DNA sequences of this sample code for an identical CDR3. The J gene is TRBJ2-1, the V gene TRBV7-2, with 7 bases fitting TRBD1. V shed 1 base and J 1 base; nucleotides not matched to a gene: 1. Germline values: CDR1 SGHTA, CDR2 FQGNSA. The CDR3 covers 15 residues. The CDR3 region is CASSLDRGSYNEQFF. Here the CDR3 DNA reads TGTGCCAGCAGCTTAGACAGGGGATCCTACAATGAGCAGTTCTTC.

The chain employs TRBV4-3 and TRBJ2-2; 9 nucleotides align to TRBD2. Germline CDR1 LGHNA, CDR2 YSLEER. This CDR3 has 16 amino acids. Trimming cost V 4 bases and J 2 bases; bases outside gene matches: 5. CDR3 DNA sequence: TGCGCCAGCAGCCGGACCGGGACTAGCAACACCGGGGAGCTGTTTTTT. Residues: CASSRTGTSNTGELFF.